This entry lists 8 T cell receptor beta chains sequenced from one sample in a study of cytomegalovirus exposure and HLA in healthy donors (dated by TCRdb to the late 2010s). Library preparation was by the immunoSEQ multiplex PCR assay. A mixture of 60 forward primers for TCR Vbeta segments and 13 reverse primers for TCR Jbeta segments was used in the multiplex PCR. The immuneACCESS repertoire file appears here via TCRdb, limited to in-frame rearrangements. These files lack a portion of the clones; in checked studies, under half of the deficit traces to unresolved V genes, and the cause of the others is not known. The sample includes 250,000 to 350,000 clones, with about 90% observed a single time. Of the sample, more than 2% is held by the ten largest clones. Material for sequencing was PBMCs. The receptor source for this set is a woman between 18 and 29 years old in good health and CMV-seronegative.

The chain carries TRBV2 and TRBJ2-5; 7 positions match TRBD2. The J call is doubtful: the DNA matches TRBJ2-7 better. Germline CDR1 is SNHLY and CDR2 is FYNNEI. CDR3 size: 12 residues. The CDR3 here is CAGRAEFYEQYF. CDR3 sequence (DNA): TGTGCCGGGAGGGCAGAATTCTACGAGCAGTACTTC.

This chain links TRBV20-1 with TRBJ1-2; D gene uncertain. V was shortened by 1 base and J by 8 bases, with 8 bases between the two germline ends. The CDR3 contains 11 residues. The germline V gene encodes CDR1 DFQATT and CDR2 SNEGSKA (reference sequence). The CDR3 coding sequence is TGCAGTGCTAGAGTGGGCCCGGGCTACACCTTC. As protein: CSARVGPGYTF.

This clone was seen a handful of times. This chain links TRBV21-1 with TRBJ2-7; the DNA was not compared with TRBD1, the D call given in the table. TRBV21-1 is marked as a pseudogene. This CDR3 region has 16 residues. The CDR3 sequence is CASSKVPGQGTGEQYF. The CDR3 nucleotides read TGTGCCAGCAGCAAAGTTCCGGGACAGGGTACGGGCGAGCAGTACTTC.

This chain links TRBV7-6 with TRBJ2-7, with D possibly TRBD1 on 5 matching bases. Germline-derived CDR1 and CDR2 are SGHVS and FNYEAQ. V gave up 1 base and J gave up 2 bases, with 9 bases separating them. The CDR3 extends over 14 amino acids. Here the CDR3 DNA reads TGTGCCAGCAGCTTAGAAGGGGCCCCCTACGAGCAGTACTTC. Protein: CASSLEGAPYEQYF.

This clone appeared a single time. This rearrangement joins TRBV2 to TRBJ2-3; possibly TRBD2 for D (5 bases). Germline CDR1 is SNHLY and CDR2 is FYNNEI. The CDR3 totals 13 residues. Trimming stripped 4 bases from V and 5 bases from J, with 10 bases between. CDR3 protein: CASSAGVVDTQYF. CDR3 nucleotides: TGTGCCAGCAGTGCCGGGGTGGTAGATACGCAGTATTTT.

The chain is built from TRBV6-5 and TRBJ1-1; the D is unclear. The germline V gene encodes CDR1 MNHEY and CDR2 SVGAGI. This CDR3 is built from 13 residues. The V and J ends lost 3 bases and 8 bases respectively, with 13 bases between them. The CDR3 nucleotides are TGTGCCAGCAGTTATATAGCGCAGGCCGAAGCTTTCTTT. Its protein is CASSYIAQAEAFF.

This chain uses TRBV6-1 with TRBJ1-1; D is unresolved. V shed 0 bases and J shed 1 base, with 3 bases lying between them. CDR1 is MNHNS and CDR2 is SASEGT in the germline V gene. This CDR3 contains 13 residues. CDR3 DNA: TGTGCCAGCAGTGAAGCGAGGAACACTGAAGCTTTCTTT. Protein sequence: CASSEARNTEAFF.

The rearrangement joins TRBV15 to TRBJ1-4; a possible D gene is TRBD1 (6 bases). V gave up 1 base and J gave up 7 bases, with 13 bases separating them. Germline CDR1 reads LNHNV; CDR2 reads YYDKDF (reference sequence). The CDR3 is made up of 15 amino acids. CDR3 loop: CATSRGGQGSEKLFF. The CDR3 bases are TGTGCCACCAGCAGAGGGGGGCAGGGATCTGAAAAACTGTTTTTT.